The rows below give T cell receptor beta chains drawn from one sample of a study of blood T cell repertoires in COVID-19. Here immunoSEQ multiplex PCR was the method, and the copy in TCRdb shows in-frame clones only, minus some. This table holds about 440,000 clones, around 90% found once. Sequencing input: PBMCs or T cells enriched from blood (not recorded which). The receptors originated from a young man who had recovered from COVID-19. Both conserved end residues are part of each CDR3. A D gene is named only where the DNA matches it firmly. Size is omitted from some rows. Given values are once, few, many or a class for expanded clones.

v_gene,d_gene,j_gene,abundance,CDR3aa,CDR3nt
TRBV11-2,NA,TRBJ1-2,NA,CASSSTGSPNYGYTF,TGTGCCAGCAGCTCCACAGGGTCTCCTAACTATGGCTACACCTTC
TRBV27,NA,TRBJ1-2,NA,CASEGRYGYTF,TGTGCCAGCGAGGGCAGGTACGGCTACACCTTC
TRBV10-3,NA,TRBJ1-3,NA,CAISAMPGAYSGNTIYF,TGTGCCATCAGTGCGATGCCAGGGGCCTACTCTGGAAACACCATATATTTT
TRBV2,TRBD2,TRBJ2-1,NA,CASSDSLAGVREQFF,TGTGCCAGCAGTGACTCTCTAGCGGGAGTCAGGGAGCAGTTCTTC
TRBV15,NA,TRBJ1-5,NA,CATSRDFGGGDQPQHF,TGTGCCACCAGCAGAGATTTCGGGGGAGGGGATCAGCCCCAGCATTTT
TRBV9,NA,TRBJ1-6,NA,CASSVEPGDGSPLHF,TGTGCCAGCAGCGTAGAACCAGGGGACGGCTCACCCCTCCACTTT
TRBV6-1,NA,TRBJ1-2,once,CASSEGGALDYGYTF,TGTGCCAGCAGTGAAGGTGGGGCGTTGGACTATGGCTACACCTTC
TRBV9,TRBD1,TRBJ1-2,NA,CASKGTGGFGYTF,TGTGCCAGTAAAGGGACAGGGGGATTCGGCTACACCTTC
TRBV7-2,NA,TRBJ2-7,NA,CASSLGGHEQYF,TGTGCCAGCAGCTTAGGGGGCCACGAGCAGTACTTC
TRBV12-3/TRBV12-4,TRBD1,TRBJ1-1,NA,CASSRQGFEAFF,TGTGCCAGCAGCAGACAGGGATTTGAAGCTTTCTTT
TRBV5-4,NA,TRBJ1-4,NA,CASSLFGGGEKLFF,TGTGCCAGCAGCTTGTTTGGGGGGGGTGAAAAACTGTTTTTT
TRBV2,NA,TRBJ1-1,NA,CASSPGLNTEAFF,TGTGCCAGCAGTCCGGGACTAAACACTGAAGCTTTCTTT
TRBV28,TRBD2,TRBJ2-7,once,CASSFAGTRSPYEQYF,TGTGCCAGCAGTTTTGCCGGGACTAGGAGTCCCTACGAGCAGTACTTC
TRBV4-1,NA,TRBJ2-7,NA,CASSQVASGGGGQYF,TGCGCCAGCAGCCAAGTGGCTAGCGGAGGGGGAGGGCAGTACTTC
TRBV4-1,NA,TRBJ1-1,NA,CASSHLGAGTEAFF,TGCGCCAGCAGCCATCTGGGAGCTGGCACTGAAGCTTTCTTT
TRBV3-1/TRBV3-2,TRBD1,TRBJ1-2,NA,CASSPRQGGLSNYGYTF,TGTGCCAGCAGCCCTCGACAGGGAGGCTTGTCTAACTATGGCTACACCTTC
TRBV27,TRBD1,TRBJ1-1,NA,CASSQDRISTEAFF,TGTGCCAGCAGTCAGGACAGGATAAGCACTGAAGCTTTCTTT
TRBV25-1,TRBD1,TRBJ1-2,NA,CASSATGFGYTF,TGTGCCAGCAGTGCGACAGGGTTTGGCTACACCTTC
TRBV19,NA,TRBJ1-3,NA,CASKRDTALSGNTIYF,TGTGCCAGTAAACGGGACACCGCTCTCTCTGGAAACACCATATATTTT
TRBV4-1,TRBD1,TRBJ1-2,once,CASSRDSLNYGYTF,TGCGCCAGCAGCAGGGACAGTCTTAACTATGGCTACACCTTC
TRBV5-6,NA,TRBJ1-2,NA,CASSRGDFNYGYTF,TGTGCCAGCAGCCGAGGTGATTTTAACTATGGCTACACCTTC
TRBV13,NA,TRBJ2-5,NA,CASSLGLGGPRETQYF,TGTGCCAGCAGCTTAGGCCTGGGGGGGCCGCGGGAGACCCAGTACTTC
TRBV21-1,NA,TRBJ2-1,NA,CASSNGFERGDHNEQFF,TGTGCCAGCAGCAATGGATTTGAGCGGGGGGACCACAATGAGCAGTTCTTC
TRBV6-1,NA,TRBJ2-5,NA,CASSEVTFQETQYF,TGTGCCAGCAGTGAGGTCACATTCCAAGAGACCCAGTACTTC
TRBV30,NA,TRBJ2-5,NA,CAWSPSGETQYF,TGTGCCTGGAGTCCCTCGGGGGAGACCCAGTACTTC
TRBV7-3,NA,TRBJ1-2,NA,CASSLQGTDGYTF,TGTGCCAGCAGTCTTCAGGGTACCGATGGCTACACCTTC
TRBV7-3,NA,TRBJ2-1,NA,CASSQDRGEQFF,TGTGCCAGCAGCCAGGACCGGGGTGAGCAGTTCTTC